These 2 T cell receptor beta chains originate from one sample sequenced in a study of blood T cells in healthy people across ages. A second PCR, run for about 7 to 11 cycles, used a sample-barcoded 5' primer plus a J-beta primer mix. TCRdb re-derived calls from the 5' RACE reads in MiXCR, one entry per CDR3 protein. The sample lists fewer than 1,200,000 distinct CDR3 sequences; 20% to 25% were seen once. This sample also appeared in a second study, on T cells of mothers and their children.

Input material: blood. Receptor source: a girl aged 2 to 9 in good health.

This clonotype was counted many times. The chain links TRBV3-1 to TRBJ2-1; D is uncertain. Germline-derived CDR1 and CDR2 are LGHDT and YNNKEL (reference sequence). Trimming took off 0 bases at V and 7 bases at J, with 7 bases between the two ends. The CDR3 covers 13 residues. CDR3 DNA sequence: TGTGCCAGCAGCCAAGACTTGGGAAATGAGCAGTTCTTC. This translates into CASSQDLGNEQFF.

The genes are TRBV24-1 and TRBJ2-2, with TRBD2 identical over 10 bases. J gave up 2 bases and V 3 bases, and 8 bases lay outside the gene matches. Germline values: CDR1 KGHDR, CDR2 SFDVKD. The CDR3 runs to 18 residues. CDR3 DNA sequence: TGTGCCACCAGTGATGCTCTAGCGGGAGCCCCTAACACCGGGGAGCTGTTTTTT. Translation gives CATSDALAGAPNTGELFF.